The entry that follows covers one T cell receptor (beta chain) sequence. This record belongs to a study of blood T cell repertoires in COVID-19. Study at large: Samples representing acute and convalescent COVID-19 were sourced from the United States, Italy and Spain. The analysed material was cDNA or gDNA that came from T cells, B-cell-depleted T cells, or PBMCs.

In the original processing: By means of reference gene primer amplification, nucleated cell counts were estimated. TCRdb keeps only in-frame clones here, not all; method: immunoSEQ multiplex PCR. V, J and clone size are taken as reported in that table, and D and trimming were inferred from the DNA itself. The sample gives around 200,000 clones, about 83% of which show up once; about 6.2% is in the top ten. Unmatched junction bases numbered 7, after V lost 6 bases and J lost 3 bases. This CDR3 contains 15 residues. From germline, CDR1 is MDHEN and CDR2 SYDVKM. The chain joins TRBV28 to TRBJ2-3; 9 nucleotides line up with TRBD2. This receptor was identified in a man aged 55-75 years who had recovered from COVID-19. The sample taken for sequencing was peripheral blood. The CDR3 reads CASSLPSGRTDTQYF. The CDR3 DNA reads TGTGCCAGCAGCCTCCCGAGCGGGAGGACAGATACGCAGTATTTT.